This T cell receptor beta chain was recovered during a study of a mutant IDH1 vaccine in newly diagnosed glioma. As for this clone: Its antigen is unidentified.

Time point in this sample: baseline, week 1 (first vaccination visit). The treatment denotes: pre-vaccination baseline after standard-of-care therapy. This table comes from immunoSEQ multiplex PCR, and its TCRdb copy is limited to in-frame clones, with some not included. The sample yields 68,000 or so clones, 70% to 80% seen once. Study outcomes and limitations: Of the patients, around 93% had vaccine-induced immune responses.

The CDR3 contains 14 residues. CDR1 is SGDLS, CDR2 YYNGEE, per germline. Trimming took 4 bases from V and 4 from J, leaving 12 bases between them. This chain connects TRBV9 to TRBJ1-3, with D possibly being TRBD1 (6 bases). The TCR originated in a man aged 45-60 years with glioma. The source material was PBMCs, sampled from a glioma patient treated with radiotherapy, temozolomide or both. CDR3 sequence: CASSNRADGNTIYF. As DNA, the CDR3 is TGTGCCAGCAGCAACAGGGCGGACGGAAACACCATATATTTT.